The 3 T cell receptor beta chains below all came from one sample that was sequenced in a study of OX40 agonist ivuxolimab in advanced cancers. Using immunoSEQ multiplex PCR, the repertoire was profiled, and TCRdb retains in-frame clones only, with some absent. Among around 80,000 clones, 87% were seen once, and the ten largest hold approximately 0.3%. The sample here was CD4+ or CD8+ T cells sorted from blood, taken in a trial of the OX40 agonist ivuxolimab. These receptors all come from an adult with an advanced solid tumor such as melanoma, head and neck, liver or kidney cancer.

The chain couples TRBV7-3 to TRBJ2-3; TRBD1 matches 10 bases. CDR1 and CDR2 (germline): SGHTA, FQGTGA. The CDR3 has 16 amino acids. The J segment lost 3 bases and the V segment lost 2 bases, leaving 5 bases of the junction unmatched. The CDR3 region is CASSLGTGAKTDTQYF. The CDR3 nucleotides read TGTGCCAGCAGCTTAGGGACAGGGGCAAAAACAGATACGCAGTATTTT.

This sequence joins TRBV7-9 and TRBJ1-1; 9 nucleotides align to TRBD1. The V and J ends lost 8 bases and 11 bases, in that order; junction bases with no gene match: 12. CDR1 is SEHNR and CDR2 is FQNEAQ in the germline V gene (reference sequence). This CDR3 contains 13 residues. CDR3 nucleotides: TGTGCCAGCGGGTTGGGCGACAGGGGGTACGCTTTCTTT. It translates to CASGLGDRGYAFF.

Regarding this clone: One end of the junction varies from germline; a read error may be responsible. The CDR3 spells CAGSLTGGDYGYTF. The DNA of the CDR3 is TGTGCCGGCAGCTTGACAGGAGGGGACTATGGCTACACCTTC. V and J are TRBV7-2 and TRBJ1-2; perhaps TRBD1 as D (6 bases). CDR3 length equals 14 residues. The germline V gene has CDR1 SGHTA and CDR2 FQGNSA.